This TCR beta chain was identified during a study of technical replicates of blood from a handful of donors. Assay used: immunoSEQ multiplex PCR; TCRdb lists only in-frame clones, some missing. The table includes under 85,000 clones, 95% to 97% detected once. Germline-derived CDR1 and CDR2 are SQVTM and ANQGSEA. There are 13 residues in the CDR3. The ends lost 5 bases at V and 5 bases at J; junction bases unmatched: 7. The receptor was isolated from a human donor in good health. The chain links TRBV29-1 to TRBJ1-1, with TRBD1 identical over 8 bases. Sequenced sample: T cells isolated from PBMCs. CDR3 in DNA: TGCAGCGTTCACACGACAGGGGCGACTGAAGCTTTCTTT. This codes for CSVHTTGATEAFF.